Here is one TCR beta chain with its context. The antigen remains unidentified. These data are taken from a study of CD8+CD57+ T cells in acquired aplastic anemia. Study-level background: Recorded DNA amounts for sorted CD4+ and CD8+ cells had an average of around 3.5 ug. Study-level findings and limits: Patients had under 30 CD8+ CDR3 sequences in common with controls (the shared set).

The V gene lost 0 bases and the J gene lost 6 bases, with 5 bases spanning the gap. CDR1 and CDR2 (germline): SQVTM, ANQGSEA. This CDR3 is 11 amino acids long. Whoever was chosen for sequencing had shown CD8+CD57+ cell expansion by flow cytometry. In all patients, the disease was severe acquired aplastic anemia. Blood was sampled before the patients had received any therapy. It was genomic DNA that served as the template for profiling TCR beta VDJ and CDR3. In TCRdb, the reads were re-called with MiXCR into one record per CDR3 protein. The sample contains under 350,000 distinct CDR3 sequences, about three fifths of which appear only once.

Material for sequencing was sorted CD4+, CD8+, or CD8+CD57+ T cells (not recorded which) from PBMCs. The origin of this receptor is a human donor with aplastic anemia. V is TRBV29-1 and J is TRBJ1-2; possibly TRBD1 for D (5 bases). The CDR3 region is CSVEDRDGYTF. The CDR3 DNA reads TGCAGCGTTGAAGACAGGGATGGCTACACCTTC.